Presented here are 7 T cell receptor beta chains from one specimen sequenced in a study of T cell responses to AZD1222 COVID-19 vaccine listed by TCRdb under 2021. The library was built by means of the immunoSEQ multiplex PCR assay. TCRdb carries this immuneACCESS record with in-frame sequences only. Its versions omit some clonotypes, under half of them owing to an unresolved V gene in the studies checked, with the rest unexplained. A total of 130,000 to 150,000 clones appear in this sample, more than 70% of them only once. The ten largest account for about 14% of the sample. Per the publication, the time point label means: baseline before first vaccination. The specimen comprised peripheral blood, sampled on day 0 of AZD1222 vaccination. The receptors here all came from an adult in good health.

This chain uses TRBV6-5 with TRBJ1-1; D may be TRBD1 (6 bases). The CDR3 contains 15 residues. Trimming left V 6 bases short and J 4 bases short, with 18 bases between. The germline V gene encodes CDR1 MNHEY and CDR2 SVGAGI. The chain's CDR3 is CASRPPRGTGTEAFF. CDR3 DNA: TGTGCCAGCAGGCCGCCCAGGGGCACCGGCACTGAAGCTTTCTTT.

The CDR3: CASSPGTAGNEQFF. CDR3 coding DNA: TGTGCCAGCTCACCGGGGACCGCAGGGAATGAGCAGTTCTTC. The rearrangement links TRBV18 to TRBJ2-1; D is possibly TRBD1 or TRBD2 (5 bases each). This CDR3 has 14 residues. Per the germline V gene, CDR1 is KGHSH and CDR2 is LQKENI. Deletions cut 3 bases from V and 7 bases from J, with 13 bases between.

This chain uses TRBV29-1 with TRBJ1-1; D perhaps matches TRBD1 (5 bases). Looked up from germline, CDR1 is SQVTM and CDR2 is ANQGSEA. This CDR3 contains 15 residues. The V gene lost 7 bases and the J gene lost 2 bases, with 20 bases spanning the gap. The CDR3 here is CSAGSLGAVNTEAFF. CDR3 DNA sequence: TGCAGCGCTGGGTCCCTTGGGGCAGTTAACACTGAAGCTTTCTTT.

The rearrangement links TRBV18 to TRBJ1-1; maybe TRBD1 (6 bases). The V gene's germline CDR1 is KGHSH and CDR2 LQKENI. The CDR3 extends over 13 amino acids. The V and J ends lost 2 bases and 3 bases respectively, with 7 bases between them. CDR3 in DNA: TGTGCCAGCTCACCATCAGGGGACACTGAAGCTTTCTTT. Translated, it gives CASSPSGDTEAFF.

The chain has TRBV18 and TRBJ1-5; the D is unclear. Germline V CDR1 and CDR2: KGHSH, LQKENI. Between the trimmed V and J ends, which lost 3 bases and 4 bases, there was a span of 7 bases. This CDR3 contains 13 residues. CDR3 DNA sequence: TGTGCCAGCTCACCCAACTGGAATCAGCCCCAGCATTTT. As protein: CASSPNWNQPQHF.

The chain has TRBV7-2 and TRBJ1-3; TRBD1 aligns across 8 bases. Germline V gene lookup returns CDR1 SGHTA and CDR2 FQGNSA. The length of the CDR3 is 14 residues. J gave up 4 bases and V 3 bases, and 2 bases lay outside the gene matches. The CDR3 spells CASSFQGAGNTIYF. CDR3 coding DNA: TGTGCCAGCAGCTTCCAGGGGGCGGGAAACACCATATATTTT.

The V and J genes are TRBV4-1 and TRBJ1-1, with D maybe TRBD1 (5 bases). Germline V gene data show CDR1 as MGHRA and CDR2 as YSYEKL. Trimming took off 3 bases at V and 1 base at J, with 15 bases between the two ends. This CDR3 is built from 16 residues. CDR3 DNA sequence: TGCGCCAGCAGCCAGGCACCAGGGCGGCAGAACACTGAAGCTTTCTTT. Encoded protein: CASSQAPGRQNTEAFF.